The source of this T cell receptor beta chain is a study of cytomegalovirus exposure and HLA in healthy donors. General study results and limits: The study put 150 to 200 TCR beta chains on its list as cytomegalovirus-associated.

Only in-frame clones appear in the TCRdb table, and some are missing; sequencing was by immunoSEQ multiplex PCR. The sample lists about 120,000 clones, approximately 88% occurring once. About this clone itself: Its antigen is still unknown.

Germline CDR1 and CDR2: SGHDN and FVKESK. The CDR3 loop spans 16 amino acids. V shed 3 bases, J shed 3 bases, and the junction held 7 bases outside the gene matches. This sequence was found in a woman in her late teens or twenties in good health and CMV-seronegative. Sequencing was performed on PBMCs. The chain carries TRBV14 and TRBJ2-3, with 9 bases matching TRBD2. CDR3 protein: CASSHMPGLATDTQYF. CDR3 in DNA: TGTGCCAGCAGCCACATGCCGGGACTAGCAACAGATACGCAGTATTTT.